This T cell receptor (beta chain) was observed in a study of cytomegalovirus exposure and HLA in healthy donors. Use of 60 Vbeta and 13 Jbeta primers characterized the PCR. TCRdb's copy holds only in-frame clones and misses some; the assay was immunoSEQ multiplex PCR. The profile shows about 210,000 clones, roughly 90% of them singletons. The germline CDR1 and CDR2 sequences are MGHRA and YSYEKL. CDR3 size: 16 residues. Trimming left V 8 bases short and J 8 bases short, with 27 bases between. The rearrangement uses TRBV4-1 and TRBJ1-2, with D possibly matching TRBD1 (5 bases). The clonotype was recovered from a boy under 10 years old in good health and CMV-seronegative. The sequenced sample was PBMCs. CDR3 loop: CASATNRGKEQYGYTF. CDR3 in DNA: TGCGCCAGCGCCACCAACCGGGGGAAAGAACAGTACGGCTACACCTTC.